Below are 29 T cell receptor beta chains sequenced from a single sample in a study of glioma-infiltrating T cells. Using RNA template, CDR3s of TCR alpha and beta were amplified with iRepertoire arm-PCR. TCRdb ran MiXCR on the multiplex PCR reads and lists one entry per CDR3 protein. The sample consists of tens of thousands of distinct CDR3 sequences, approximately 22% of them appearing once. Sequenced input: glioma tissue, nonneoplastic brain tissue, or PBMCs (not recorded which). These receptors were obtained from a human donor with low-grade glioma or glioblastoma, undergoing nonglioma brain surgery, or in good health (not recorded which).

This chain links TRBV19 with TRBJ2-1; 9 bases match TRBD2. Germline CDR1 is LNHDA and CDR2 is SQIVND (reference sequence). After removal of 5 bases from V and 6 bases from J, the junction contained 8 bases not matched to a gene. There are 15 residues in the CDR3. DNA of the CDR3: TGTGCCAGTAGTTACGGCGGGAGGGCCACCAATGAGCAGTTCTTC. Amino acid sequence: CASSYGGRATNEQFF.

The chain employs TRBV5-6 and TRBJ2-1; the D gene is possibly TRBD2 (6 bases). Germline CDR1 reads SGHDT; CDR2 reads YYEEEE. The CDR3 has 17 amino acids. Trimming took off 4 bases at V and 5 bases at J, with 22 bases between the two ends. In DNA form, the CDR3 reads TGTGCCAGCAGCCAAGTCGGAACCGGGAGTTGGGACAATGAGCAGTTCTTC. Amino acids: CASSQVGTGSWDNEQFF. Full variable domain (missing parts from reference TRBV5-6 and TRBJ2-1): DAGVTQSPTHLIKTRGQQVTLRCSPKSGHDTVSWYQQALGQGPQFIFQYYEEEERQRGNFPDRFSGHQFPNYSSELNVNALLLGDSALYLCASSQVGTGSWDNEQFFGPGTRLTVL.

There are many counts of this clonotype. This chain connects TRBV12-3 or TRBV12-4 to TRBJ2-3; D may correspond to TRBD1 or TRBD2 (5 bases each). The CDR3 covers 16 residues. Deletions cut 6 bases from V and 1 base from J, with 17 bases between. Here the CDR3 reads CASSRSGRGGTDTQYF. The CDR3 DNA sequence: TGTGCCAGCAGCCGCTCGGGAAGGGGAGGCACAGATACGCAGTATTTT.

A remark on this clonotype: Given the absence of the conserved phenylalanine or tryptophan at the CDR3 end, a read error is likely. V usage is TRBV7-2 and J usage is TRBJ1-6; D is unresolved. The CDR3 sequence is 13 residues long. Germline CDR1 is SGHTA and CDR2 is FQGNSA. The CDR3 here is CASSSTENSPLHS. The CDR3 nucleotides read TGCGCCAGCAGCTCTACAGAAAATTCACCCCTCCACTCT.

This clonotype appeared many times. At one end the junction does not follow the germline gene, possibly because of a read error. This chain connects TRBV20-1 to TRBJ2-5; TRBD1 aligns across 11 bases. Germline loops: CDR1 DFQATT, CDR2 SNEGSKA (reference sequence). The CDR3 is made up of 13 amino acids. CDR3: CSARDRGQLTQHF. DNA for the CDR3: TGCAGTGCTAGGGACAGGGGGCAGCTTACCCAGCACTTC.

For this clonotype: A much larger clone is a single base away; this may be a read error. The chain couples TRBV5-4 to TRBJ1-2; the match to TRBD1 covers 7 bases. This CDR3 spans 13 amino acids. Germline V CDR1 and CDR2: SGHNT, YYREEE (reference sequence). CDR3 region: CANSSGTAYGYTF. The CDR3 DNA reads as TGTGCCAACAGCTCCGGGACAGCCTATGGCTACACCTTC.

The table lists this clonotype with many counts. The V gene is TRBV7-9, the J gene TRBJ2-3; the D gene could be TRBD1 or TRBD2 (5 bases each). Germline CDR1 SEHNR, CDR2 FQNEAQ (reference sequence). The CDR3 runs to 13 residues. The V gene lost 5 bases and the J gene lost 6 bases, with 12 bases spanning the gap. The CDR3 spells CASSPSWGDTQYF. The DNA for the CDR3 is TGTGCCAGCAGCCCCTCCTGGGGGGATACGCAGTATTTT.

By sample share, this clonotype is medium-sized. The chain uses TRBV27 and TRBJ1-5; possible D gene TRBD1, 5 bases. Germline-derived CDR1 and CDR2 are MNHEY and SMNVEV (reference sequence). V was cut by 5 bases and J by 4 bases, with 18 bases left in between. There are 16 residues in the CDR3. The CDR3 region has the DNA TGTGCCAGCAGTCCCTGGGGCCCGGAGGAGAATCAGCCCCAGCATTTT. The encoded protein is CASSPWGPEENQPQHF.

This clonotype was recorded many times. This sequence joins TRBV12-3 or TRBV12-4 and TRBJ2-1; D uncertain. This CDR3 comprises 16 residues. V was cut by 7 bases and J by 0 bases, with 16 bases left in between. CDR3 bases: TGTGCCAGCACCCCAACTTCGGGTTTCTCCTACAATGAGCAGTTCTTC. This gives the protein CASTPTSGFSYNEQFF.

As to this clonotype: Likely a read error: the CDR3 ends without its conserved phenylalanine or tryptophan. V usage is TRBV4-1 and J usage is TRBJ2-1; no definite D call. The CDR3 is 12 residues long. Trimming stripped 2 bases from V and 12 bases from J, with 11 bases between. CDR1 and CDR2 (germline): MGHRA, YSYEKL. The CDR3 sequence: CASSQLNARQFS. CDR3 nucleotide sequence: TGCGCCAGCAGCCAACTCAACGCAAGGCAGTTCTCT.

This clonotype was picked up many times. The chain has TRBV2 and TRBJ1-6, with 9 bases that match TRBD1. V shed 1 base, J shed 10 bases, and the junction held 5 bases outside the gene matches. CDR1 and CDR2 (germline): SNHLY, FYNNEI. The CDR3 sequence is 15 residues long. This CDR3 reads CASSEEQGARSPLHF. CDR3 DNA sequence: TGTGCCAGCAGTGAAGAACAGGGGGCTAGGTCACCCCTCCACTTT.

This clonotype has ten or more counts. This chain joins TRBV27 and TRBJ2-2, with D perhaps TRBD1 (6 bases). V lost 5 bases and J lost 4, with 11 bases in between. This CDR3 has 14 residues. CDR1 is MNHEY and CDR2 is SMNVEV in the germline V gene (reference sequence). The CDR3, as DNA: TGTGCCAGCAGTCTCAGACAGGCCACCGGGGAGCTGTTTTTT. Translating gives CASSLRQATGELFF.

This clonotype has more than one count but fewer than ten. The V and J genes are TRBV7-9 and TRBJ1-6; tentatively, D is TRBD1 (5 bases). Looked up from germline, CDR1 is SEHNR and CDR2 is FQNEAQ (reference sequence). The V end lost 1 base, the J end lost 10 bases, and 17 bases lay between the germline ends. The CDR3 loop spans 16 amino acids. As DNA, the CDR3 is TGTGCCAGCAGCTTAGGATCGGCGGGGGGAAAGTCACCCCTCCACTTT. Protein sequence: CASSLGSAGGKSPLHF.

This clonotype was counted many times. The CDR3 is CASSQRTAVNTEAFF. CDR3 coding DNA: TGTGCCAGCAGCCAGAGGACGGCGGTGAACACTGAAGCTTTCTTT. This sequence joins TRBV3-1 and TRBJ1-1; unclear D gene. This CDR3 has 15 amino acids. The V and J ends lost 3 bases and 0 bases respectively, with 11 bases between them. Germline V gives CDR1 LGHDT, CDR2 YNNKEL (reference sequence).

This clonotype was seen at least ten times. V is TRBV11-2 and J is TRBJ2-7; D unresolved. CDR3 size: 13 residues. With 1 base removed from V and 4 bases from J, the gap between germline ends came to 8 bases. Germline V gene lookup returns CDR1 SGHAT and CDR2 FQNNGV. As DNA, the CDR3 is TGTGCCAGCAGCTTAGGGGATGGATACGAGCAGTACTTC. The encoded protein is CASSLGDGYEQYF. The complete variable domain, with remaining parts taken from reference TRBV11-2 and TRBJ2-7, reads EAGVAQSPRYKIIEKRQSVAFWCNPISGHATLYWYQQILGQGPKLLIQFQNNGVVDDSQLPKDRFSAERLKGVDSTLKIQPAKLEDSAVYLCASSLGDGYEQYFGPGTRLTVT.

In this sample, this clonotype turned up many times. V is TRBV6-1 and J is TRBJ1-3, with D maybe TRBD1 (5 bases). V lost 5 bases and J 0 bases, leaving 17 bases between the germline ends. This CDR3 contains 17 residues. Germline lookup yields CDR1 MNHNS and CDR2 SASEGT. The DNA of the CDR3 is TGTGCCAGCAGTTCCCTGGCTCGGGGGAACTCTGGAAACACCATATATTTT. This encodes CASSSLARGNSGNTIYF.

The chain recombines TRBV19 with TRBJ1-1; D perhaps matches TRBD1 (5 bases). Germline V lookup: CDR1 LNHDA, CDR2 SQIVND (reference sequence). Trimming took 1 base from V and 4 from J, leaving 10 bases between them. The CDR3 extends over 14 amino acids. CDR3 sequence (DNA): TGTGCCAGTAGTATAGCGGGAGGGGTCACTGAAGCTTTCTTT. Protein: CASSIAGGVTEAFF. The complete variable domain, with remaining parts taken from reference TRBV19 and TRBJ1-1, reads DGGITQSPKYLFRKEGQNVTLSCEQNLNHDAMYWYRQDPGQGLRLIYYSQIVNDFQKGDIAEGYSVSREKKESFPLTVTSAQKNPTAFYLCASSIAGGVTEAFFGQGTRLTVV.

This clonotype has ten or more counts. The genes are TRBV11-2 and TRBJ1-1, with 9 positions matching TRBD1. The V gene's germline CDR1 is SGHAT and CDR2 FQNNGV. This CDR3 region has 14 residues. The trim removed 5 bases at V and 6 bases at J, leaving 7 bases unmatched. DNA of the CDR3: TGTGCCAGCAGCAGGGACAGGGCGGTTGCTGAAGCTTTCTTT. Translating gives CASSRDRAVAEAFF.

Concerning this clonotype: A read error may be the cause here, since a much bigger clone is one base away. The chain carries TRBV29-1 and TRBJ1-1; 7 bases line up with TRBD1. Trimming removed 7 bases from V and 1 base from J; junction bases left unmatched: 12. The CDR3 sequence is 15 residues long. CDR1 SQVTM and CDR2 ANQGSEA come from the germline V gene. CDR3 in amino acids: CSGTMDRTPNTEAFF. CDR3 nucleotide sequence: TGCAGCGGGACGATGGACAGGACCCCGAACACTGAAGCTTTCTTT.

The V and J genes are TRBV2 and TRBJ2-1; 7 bases line up with TRBD1. Germline assignment: CDR1 SNHLY and CDR2 FYNNEI. This CDR3 region has 14 residues. Trimming at V came to 6 bases and at J to 10 bases, leaving 12 bases not matched to a gene. The CDR3 is CASSRTGPLDEQFF. CDR3 bases: TGTGCCAGCAGCCGGACAGGACCTCTGGACGAGCAGTTCTTC.

This clonotype was found many times. The chain has TRBV11-2 and TRBJ2-3; TRBD1 matches 10 bases. CDR3 size: 15 residues. The trim removed 1 base at V and 6 bases at J, leaving 4 bases unmatched. The germline gives CDR1 SGHAT, CDR2 FQNNGV. The CDR3 reads CASSLGDRGRDTQYF. The DNA for the CDR3 is TGTGCCAGCAGCTTAGGGGACAGGGGAAGGGATACGCAGTATTTT. The full variable domain, rest sourced from reference TRBV11-2 and TRBJ2-3, is EAGVAQSPRYKIIEKRQSVAFWCNPISGHATLYWYQQILGQGPKLLIQFQNNGVVDDSQLPKDRFSAERLKGVDSTLKIQPAKLEDSAVYLCASSLGDRGRDTQYFGPGTRLTVL.

This clonotype has ten or more counts. V gene TRBV4-2 combines with J gene TRBJ1-1; D is uncertain. Germline V gene lookup returns CDR1 LGHNA and CDR2 YNFKEQ. The CDR3 covers 18 residues. Trimming cost V 0 bases and J 1 base, with 18 bases left between them. The CDR3 sequence is CASSQEWVETAQNTEAFF. For the CDR3, the DNA is TGTGCCAGCAGCCAAGAATGGGTTGAGACCGCTCAGAACACTGAAGCTTTCTTT.

A word on this clonotype: This may be a read error: a much more frequent sequence differs by one nucleotide. The rearrangement joins TRBV10-2 to TRBJ1-2; D unresolved. The CDR3 spans 13 residues. Germline values: CDR1 WSHSY, CDR2 SAAADI. Here the CDR3 reads CASSDGRDGGCTF. DNA of the CDR3: TGCGCCAGCAGTGACGGGAGGGATGGTGGCTGCACCTTC.

This clonotype occurred many times. The V call is TRBV20-1, the J call TRBJ2-7; 9 bases match TRBD2. V dropped 7 bases and J dropped 5; count of bases not matched to a gene: 21. Looked up from germline, CDR1 is DFQATT and CDR2 is SNEGSKA (reference sequence). The CDR3 extends over 17 amino acids. The CDR3 DNA reads as TGCAGTGTAAGGGGGACTGGCCTAGCGGGACTTCTGGACGAGCAGTACTTC. The encoded protein is CSVRGTGLAGLLDEQYF.

This sequence joins TRBV2 and TRBJ2-1; D is tentatively TRBD1 or TRBD2 (6 bases each). The CDR3 length is 13 residues. CDR1 is SNHLY and CDR2 is FYNNEI in the germline V gene. V was pared by 11 bases and J by 0 bases, with 11 bases between. The CDR3 DNA follows: TGTGCCGGGGGGCGGGACTCCTACAATGAGCAGTTCTTC. Amino acids: CAGGRDSYNEQFF.

This clonotype showed up just a few times. The chain couples TRBV10-2 to TRBJ1-2, with a tentative D call TRBD1 (6 bases). CDR3 length: 12 amino acids. V was cut by 6 bases and J by 6 bases, with 11 bases left in between. Germline values: CDR1 WSHSY, CDR2 SAAADI. CDR3 in amino acids: CASRSGGDGYTF. CDR3 nucleotide sequence: TGCGCCAGCAGATCGGGGGGCGATGGCTACACCTTC.

This clonotype is labeled as medium-sized. The rearrangement links TRBV7-2 to TRBJ2-3; 9 positions agree with TRBD2. The J segment lost 4 bases and the V segment lost 7 bases, leaving 15 bases of the junction unmatched. The CDR3 runs to 17 residues. CDR1 and CDR2 from the germline V gene are SGHTA and FQGNSA. CDR3 loop: CASKARRTAGGADTQYF. CDR3 coding DNA: TGTGCCAGCAAAGCCAGGCGAACAGCGGGAGGCGCAGATACGCAGTATTTT.

This clonotype turned up a few times. V gene TRBV12-3 or TRBV12-4 combines with J gene TRBJ1-6; TRBD1 is a possible D gene (5 bases). Trimming took 2 bases from V and 3 from J, leaving 8 bases between them. The CDR3 extends over 15 amino acids. CDR3 region: CASSLRGRYNSPLHF. The CDR3, as DNA: TGTGCCAGCAGTTTACGGGGACGCTATAATTCACCCCTCCACTTT.

The gene calls are TRBV11-2 and TRBJ1-2; D not resolved. Trimming left V 0 bases short and J 5 bases short, with 7 bases between. Germline-derived CDR1 and CDR2 are SGHAT and FQNNGV. The CDR3 covers 13 residues. CDR3 bases: TGTGCCAGCAGCTTAGATCTTGGTTATGGCTACACCTTC. Translation gives CASSLDLGYGYTF.